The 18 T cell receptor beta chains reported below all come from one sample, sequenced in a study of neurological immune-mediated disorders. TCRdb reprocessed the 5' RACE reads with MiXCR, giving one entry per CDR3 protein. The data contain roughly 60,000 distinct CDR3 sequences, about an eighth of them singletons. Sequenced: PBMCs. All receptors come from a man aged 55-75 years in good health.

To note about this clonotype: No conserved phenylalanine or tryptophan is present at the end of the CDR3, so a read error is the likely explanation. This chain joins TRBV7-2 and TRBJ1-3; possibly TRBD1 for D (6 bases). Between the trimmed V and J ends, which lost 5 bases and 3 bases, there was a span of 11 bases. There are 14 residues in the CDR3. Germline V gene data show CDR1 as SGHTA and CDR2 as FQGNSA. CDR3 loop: CASSPGQLGNTIYL. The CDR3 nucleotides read TGTGCCAGCAGCCCGGGACAACTTGGAAACACCATATATCTT.

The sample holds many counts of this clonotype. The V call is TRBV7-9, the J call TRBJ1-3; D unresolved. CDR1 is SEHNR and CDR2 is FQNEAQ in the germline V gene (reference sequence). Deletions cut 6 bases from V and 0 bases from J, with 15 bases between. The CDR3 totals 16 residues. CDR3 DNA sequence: TGTGCCAGCAGTCTGACGGGAGTCAGCTCTGGAAACACCATATATTTT. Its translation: CASSLTGVSSGNTIYF.

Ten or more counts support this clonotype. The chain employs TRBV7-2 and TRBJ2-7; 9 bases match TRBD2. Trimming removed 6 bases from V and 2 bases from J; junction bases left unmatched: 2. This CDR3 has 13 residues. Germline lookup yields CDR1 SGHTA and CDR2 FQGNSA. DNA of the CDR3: TGTGCCAGCAGGGCTAGCGGGGCCTACGAGCAGTACTTC. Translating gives CASRASGAYEQYF.

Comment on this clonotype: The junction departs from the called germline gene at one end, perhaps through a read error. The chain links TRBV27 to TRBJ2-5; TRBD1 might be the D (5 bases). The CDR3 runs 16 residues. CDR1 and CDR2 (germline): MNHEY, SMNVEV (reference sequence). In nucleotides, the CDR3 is TGTGCCAGCAGTTACTCCCGCATCAGGGCCCGAGAGACCCACTACTTC. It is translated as CASSYSRIRARETHYF.

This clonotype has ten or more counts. CDR3 DNA: TGCAGTGCTAACATCCAGGGAGGAAATCAGCCCCAGCATTTT. Amino acids: CSANIQGGNQPQHF. This chain uses TRBV20-1 with TRBJ1-5; the D gene is possibly TRBD1 (5 bases). This CDR3 has 14 residues. V was trimmed by 4 bases and J by 4 bases, leaving 14 bases between them. Germline-derived CDR1 and CDR2 are DFQATT and SNEGSKA (reference sequence).

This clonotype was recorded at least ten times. CDR3 region: CSATLLDNIQYF. In nucleotides, the CDR3 is TGCAGTGCTACGTTGCTTGACAACATTCAGTACTTC. This chain joins TRBV20-1 and TRBJ2-4, with unresolved D. This CDR3 contains 12 residues. CDR1 DFQATT and CDR2 SNEGSKA come from the germline V gene (reference sequence). Trimming pared 4 bases from V and 7 bases from J, leaving 11 bases between.

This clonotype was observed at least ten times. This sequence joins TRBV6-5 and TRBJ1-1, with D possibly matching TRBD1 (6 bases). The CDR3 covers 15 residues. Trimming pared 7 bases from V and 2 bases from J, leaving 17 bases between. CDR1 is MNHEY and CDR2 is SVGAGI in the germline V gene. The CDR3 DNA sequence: TGTGCCAGCAACAGCCCAGGGGTTGTTAACACTGAAGCTTTCTTT. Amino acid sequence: CASNSPGVVNTEAFF.

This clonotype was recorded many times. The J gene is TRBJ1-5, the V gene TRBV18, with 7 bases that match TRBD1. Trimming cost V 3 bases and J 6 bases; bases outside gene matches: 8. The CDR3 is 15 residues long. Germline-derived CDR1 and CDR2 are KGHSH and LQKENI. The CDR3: CASSPPGRGGQPQHF. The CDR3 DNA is TGTGCCAGCTCACCCCCGGGCAGGGGGGGTCAGCCCCAGCATTTT.

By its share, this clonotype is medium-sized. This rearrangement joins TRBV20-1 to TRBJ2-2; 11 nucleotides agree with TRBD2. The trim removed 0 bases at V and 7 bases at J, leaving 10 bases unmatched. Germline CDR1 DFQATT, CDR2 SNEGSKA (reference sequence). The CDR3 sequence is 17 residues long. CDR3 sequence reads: CSARDRETSGDVGELFF. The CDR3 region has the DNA TGCAGTGCTAGAGATCGGGAGACTAGCGGGGATGTCGGGGAGCTGTTTTTT.

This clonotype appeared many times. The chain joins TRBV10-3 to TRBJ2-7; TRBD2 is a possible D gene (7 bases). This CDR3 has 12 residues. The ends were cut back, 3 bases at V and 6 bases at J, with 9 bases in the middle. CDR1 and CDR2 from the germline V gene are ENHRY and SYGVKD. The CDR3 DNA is TGTGCCATCAGTGAAGGGGGGGTCGAGCAGTACTTC. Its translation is CAISEGGVEQYF.

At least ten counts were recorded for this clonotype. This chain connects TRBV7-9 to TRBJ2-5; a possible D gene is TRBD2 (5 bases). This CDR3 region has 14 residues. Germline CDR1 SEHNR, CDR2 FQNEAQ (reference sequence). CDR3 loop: CAGSLDSSRETQYF. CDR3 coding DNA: TGTGCAGGGTCCTTGGACTCATCAAGGGAGACCCAGTACTTC.

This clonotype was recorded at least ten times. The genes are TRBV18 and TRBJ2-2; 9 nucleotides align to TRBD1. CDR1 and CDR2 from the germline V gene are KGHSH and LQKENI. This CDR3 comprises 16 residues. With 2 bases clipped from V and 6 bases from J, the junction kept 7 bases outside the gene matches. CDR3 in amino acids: CASSPSGTGLPGELFF. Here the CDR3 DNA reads TGTGCCAGCTCACCAAGCGGGACAGGGTTGCCCGGGGAGCTGTTTTTT.

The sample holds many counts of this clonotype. The CDR3 coding sequence is TGTGCCAGCAGCCAAGCCTTCGGACTTCTGCCGTTCTTC. This codes for CASSQAFGLLPFF. V usage is TRBV14 and J usage is TRBJ2-1, with TRBD2 as a possible D gene (5 bases). V shed 1 base and J shed 15 bases, with 16 bases lying between them. The germline gives CDR1 SGHDN, CDR2 FVKESK. The CDR3 is 13 residues long.

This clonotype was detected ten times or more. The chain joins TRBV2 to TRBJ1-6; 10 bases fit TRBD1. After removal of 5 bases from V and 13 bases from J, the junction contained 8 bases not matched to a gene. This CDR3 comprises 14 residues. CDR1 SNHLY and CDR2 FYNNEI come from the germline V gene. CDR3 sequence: CASSPGQGSLPLHF. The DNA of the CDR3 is TGTGCCAGCAGTCCGGGACAGGGGAGTCTTCCCCTCCACTTT.

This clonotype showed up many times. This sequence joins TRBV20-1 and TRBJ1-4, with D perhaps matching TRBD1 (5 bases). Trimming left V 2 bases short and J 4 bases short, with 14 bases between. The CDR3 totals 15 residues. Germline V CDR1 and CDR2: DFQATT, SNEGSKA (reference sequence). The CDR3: CSARIPGQSNEKLFF. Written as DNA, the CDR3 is TGCAGTGCTAGAATCCCCGGACAAAGTAATGAAAAACTGTTTTTT.

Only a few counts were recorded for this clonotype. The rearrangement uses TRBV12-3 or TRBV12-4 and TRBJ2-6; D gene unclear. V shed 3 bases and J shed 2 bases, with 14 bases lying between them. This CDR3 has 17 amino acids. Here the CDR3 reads CASSFMSVHTGANVLTF. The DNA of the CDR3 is TGTGCCAGCAGTTTTATGAGTGTCCATACTGGGGCCAACGTCCTGACTTTC.

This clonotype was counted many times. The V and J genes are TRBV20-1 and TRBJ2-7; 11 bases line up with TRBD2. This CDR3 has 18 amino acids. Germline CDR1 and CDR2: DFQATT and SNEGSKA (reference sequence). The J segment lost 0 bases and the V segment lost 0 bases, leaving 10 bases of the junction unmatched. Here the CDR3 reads CSARDPDSGGGSSYEQYF. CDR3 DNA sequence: TGCAGTGCTAGAGATCCAGATAGCGGGGGGGGGAGCTCCTACGAGCAGTACTTC.

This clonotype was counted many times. CDR3 amino acids: CASSSDRGHEAFF. As DNA, the CDR3 is TGTGCCAGCAGCTCGGACAGGGGGCATGAAGCTTTCTTT. The rearrangement uses TRBV7-9 and TRBJ1-1; 11 bases are a match to TRBD1. The germline CDR1 and CDR2 sequences are SEHNR and FQNEAQ (reference sequence). The CDR3 consists of 13 residues. Trimming cost V 4 bases and J 7 bases; bases outside gene matches: 2.